A single sample is the source of the 21 T cell receptor beta chains below, sequenced in a study of beta chain features in type 1 diabetes. Investigators reverse transcribed all isolated RNA, so they sequenced expressed TCRB transcripts. Measured with immunoSEQ multiplex PCR; TCRdb has only the in-frame clones, and not every one. Of roughly 140,000 clones listed, 6.9% were seen once; the top ten hold roughly 1.4%. The specimen was central memory CD4+ T cells from blood. The receptors here all came from a woman aged 25 to 39 in good health.

The gene calls are TRBV10-3 and TRBJ1-1; no clear D. CDR1 ENHRY and CDR2 SYGVKD come from the germline V gene. The CDR3 consists of 13 residues. Trimming left V 5 bases short and J 5 bases short, with 12 bases between. CDR3 in amino acids: CAISPDGETEAFF. CDR3 bases: TGTGCCATCAGTCCTGACGGGGAGACTGAAGCTTTCTTT.

The CDR3 DNA reads as TGTGCCAGCAGCCCGGGTGGATGGCGGGGTCAAAATGGCTACACCTTC. As protein: CASSPGGWRGQNGYTF. The chain combines TRBV7-3 with TRBJ1-2; D is unresolved. The length of the CDR3 is 16 residues. Trimming shortened V by 5 bases and J by 6 bases, and 22 bases separated the two germline ends. The germline gives CDR1 SGHTA, CDR2 FQGTGA.

In its sample, this clone was seen a few times. V usage is TRBV25-1 and J usage is TRBJ2-7, with TRBD2 matching 8 bases. The CDR3 spans 14 residues. Trimming removed 6 bases from V and 2 bases from J; junction bases left unmatched: 6. Germline V gene data show CDR1 as MGHDK and CDR2 as SYGVNS. The CDR3 region is CASRGSGKAYEQYF. As DNA, the CDR3 is TGTGCCAGCAGGGGTAGCGGGAAAGCCTACGAGCAGTACTTC.

This clone came up many times. The J gene is TRBJ2-2, the V gene TRBV10-3, with D perhaps matching TRBD2 (6 bases). With 6 bases removed from V and 4 bases from J, the gap between germline ends came to 12 bases. In germline, CDR1 is ENHRY, CDR2 SYGVKD. The CDR3 spans 14 residues. The chain's CDR3 is CAISSGDVTGELFF. The DNA of the CDR3 is TGTGCCATCAGCTCGGGAGACGTCACCGGGGAGCTGTTTTTT.

As to this clone: Other DNA sequences in the same sample also yield this CDR3. This chain uses TRBV11-2 with TRBJ2-3; no reliable D call. The CDR3 is made up of 12 amino acids. V lost 1 base, J lost 6 bases, and 5 bases lay in between. From germline, CDR1 is SGHAT and CDR2 FQNNGV. The chain's CDR3 is CASSLARDTQYF. The CDR3 nucleotides read TGTGCCAGCAGCTTAGCGCGCGATACGCAGTATTTT. The full variable domain, in which reference TRBV11-2 and TRBJ2-3 provide the parts outside the CDR3, is EAGVAQSPRYKIIEKRQSVAFWCNPISGHATLYWYQQILGQGPKLLIQFQNNGVVDDSQLPKDRFSAERLKGVDSTLKIQPAKLEDSAVYLCASSLARDTQYFGPGTRLTVL.

V gene TRBV9 combines with J gene TRBJ2-1; 8 bases match TRBD2. The CDR3 is 17 amino acids. V lost 2 bases to trimming and J lost 2 bases; unmatched junction nucleotides: 9. Germline V CDR1 and CDR2: SGDLS, YYNGEE. The CDR3 region has the DNA TGTGCCAGCAGCGTCCGCGGCCGTAGCGGGGCCTACAATGAGCAGTTCTTC. It encodes CASSVRGRSGAYNEQFF.

In this sample, this clone turned up a few times. A junction end diverges from the germline sequence, so it may reflect a read error. This chain joins TRBV19 and TRBJ2-2, with TRBD2 matching 8 bases. Germline lookup yields CDR1 LNHDA and CDR2 SQIVND (reference sequence). CDR3 length equals 15 residues. The CDR3 loop reads CASRIAGLNTGELFF. In DNA form, the CDR3 reads TGTGCCAGTAGAATAGCGGGGTTAAACACCGGGGAGCTGTTTTTT.

This clone was found a few times. The rearrangement joins TRBV4-3 to TRBJ1-3; possible D gene TRBD1, 5 bases. The germline CDR1 and CDR2 sequences are LGHNA and YSLEER. The CDR3 length is 16 residues. Trimming pared 1 base from V and 6 bases from J, leaving 16 bases between. The CDR3 nucleotides read TGCGCCAGCAGCCAAGCCTTAACGGGGGAGGAAAACACCATATATTTT. It encodes CASSQALTGEENTIYF.

This clone was found a few times. The chain uses TRBV14 and TRBJ2-7, with 9 bases aligning to TRBD1. The CDR3 totals 16 residues. V shed 4 bases and J 2 bases; nucleotides not matched to a gene: 9. Germline V gene data show CDR1 as SGHDN and CDR2 as FVKESK. The CDR3 region has the DNA TGTGCCAGCAGCCCGTACAGAGGGACAGGGACCTACGAGCAGTACTTC. Amino acids: CASSPYRGTGTYEQYF.

The sample holds a few counts of this clone. The chain couples TRBV21-1 to TRBJ2-4; the table's D call TRBD2 went unverified against the DNA. TRBV21-1 is flagged as a pseudogene. This CDR3 is built from 15 residues. The CDR3 DNA sequence: TGTGCCAGCAGCAAGGGGACCACAGGGAGGGACATTCAGTACTTC. It yields the protein CASSKGTTGRDIQYF.

This clone was seen repeatedly, ten times or more. This chain joins TRBV4-3 and TRBJ2-3, with 7 bases identical to TRBD2. V trimming: 1 base; J trimming: 2 bases; junction bases outside the gene matches: 6. Germline V gene lookup returns CDR1 LGHNA and CDR2 YSLEER. The CDR3 contains 16 residues. CDR3 amino acids: CASSQVRAGSTDTQYF. The DNA for the CDR3 is TGCGCCAGCAGCCAAGTGCGAGCGGGGTCCACAGATACGCAGTATTTT.

The chain couples TRBV7-3 to TRBJ2-1; D remains unclear. This CDR3 is 17 amino acids long. CDR1 SGHTA and CDR2 FQGTGA come from the germline V gene. Trimming cost V 5 bases and J 0 bases, with 17 bases left between them. Here the CDR3 reads CASSILPSPSSYNEQFF. The CDR3 bases are TGTGCCAGCAGCATCTTGCCGAGTCCAAGCTCCTACAATGAGCAGTTCTTC.

In this sample, this clone turned up many times. The chain joins TRBV6-5 to TRBJ2-2, with D hard to call. Germline V gene data show CDR1 as MNHEY and CDR2 as SVGAGI. The CDR3 has 15 amino acids. V lost 4 bases and J lost 7, with 16 bases in between. The CDR3 coding sequence is TGTGCCAGCAGTTTCACCCGGAGAGGAGTCGGGGAGCTGTTTTTT. It codes for CASSFTRRGVGELFF.

This clone has ten or more counts. The genes are TRBV7-2 and TRBJ2-4; possibly TRBD2 for D (5 bases). This CDR3 spans 16 amino acids. Germline values: CDR1 SGHTA, CDR2 FQGNSA. Between the trimmed V and J ends, which lost 5 bases and 0 bases, there was a span of 14 bases. The CDR3 is CASSLVASVAKNIQYF. The CDR3 DNA reads TGTGCCAGCAGCCTCGTAGCGTCTGTAGCCAAAAACATTCAGTACTTC.

This clone was observed at least ten times. The rearrangement uses TRBV7-2 and TRBJ2-5; maybe TRBD2 (6 bases). The length of the CDR3 is 14 residues. Germline V gene data show CDR1 as SGHTA and CDR2 as FQGNSA. Deletions cut 3 bases from V and 2 bases from J, with 10 bases between. The CDR3 region is CASSFTGTQETQYF. The CDR3, as DNA: TGTGCCAGCAGCTTCACCGGGACTCAAGAGACCCAGTACTTC.

Only a few counts were recorded for this clone. The chain has TRBV5-8 and TRBJ2-3, with TRBD1 matching over 7 bases. CDR3 size: 12 residues. Trimming at V came to 4 bases and at J to 6 bases, leaving 2 bases not matched to a gene. Germline V gene sequence: CDR1 SGHTS, CDR2 YDEGEE. The CDR3 region is CASSPRGDTQYF. CDR3 DNA: TGTGCCAGCAGCCCCAGGGGGGATACGCAGTATTTT.

The V and J genes are TRBV14 and TRBJ1-2, with D perhaps matching TRBD1 (5 bases). The CDR3 is 14 amino acids. The V end was cut by 5 bases, the J end by 5 bases, with 15 bases between. Germline loops: CDR1 SGHDN, CDR2 FVKESK. The CDR3 DNA reads as TGTGCCAGCAGCTTACAGCCAGGGACTTATGGCTACACCTTC. Its protein is CASSLQPGTYGYTF.

This clone has a handful of counts. The V gene is TRBV7-3, the J gene TRBJ2-1; 10 bases match TRBD2. The CDR3 contains 17 residues. The V gene's germline CDR1 is SGHTA and CDR2 FQGTGA. Unmatched junction bases numbered 10, after V lost 1 base and J lost 7 bases. In DNA, the CDR3 is TGTGCCAGCAGCTTAAGTCTGGCTAGCGGGAGCGGAAATGAGCAGTTCTTC. Translated: CASSLSLASGSGNEQFF.

This chain links TRBV27 with TRBJ1-3; D is unclear. This CDR3 region has 13 residues. V lost 6 bases and J lost 4, with 10 bases in between. CDR1 is MNHEY, CDR2 SMNVEV, per germline (reference sequence). The CDR3 loop is CASRLTGGNTIYF. The CDR3 DNA reads as TGTGCCAGCAGATTAACGGGAGGAAACACCATATATTTT.

This sequence joins TRBV7-3 and TRBJ2-7; possible D gene TRBD1, 7 bases. Germline V lookup: CDR1 SGHTA, CDR2 FQGTGA. CDR3 size: 14 residues. Trimming stripped 5 bases from V and 1 base from J, with 12 bases between. The CDR3 nucleotides are TGTGCCAGCAGCAGGGGGGACAGATCCTACGAGCAGTACTTC. Residues: CASSRGDRSYEQYF.

The CDR3 here is CATSRDASGRYEQYF. The DNA for the CDR3 is TGTGCCACCAGCAGAGACGCTAGCGGGAGGTACGAGCAGTACTTC. The chain couples TRBV15 to TRBJ2-7; TRBD2 agrees at 11 bases. In germline, CDR1 is LNHNV, CDR2 YYDKDF (reference sequence). This CDR3 comprises 15 residues. V lost 0 bases, J lost 4 bases, and 2 bases stayed unmatched.